What follows are 17 T cell receptor beta chains derived from one specimen sequenced in a study of cytomegalovirus exposure and HLA in healthy donors. PCR was performed using 60 Vbeta and 13 Jbeta primers. TCRdb's copy holds only in-frame clones and misses some; the assay was immunoSEQ multiplex PCR. The data show about 99,000 clones, over 60% seen once. Sequencing was performed on PBMCs. The receptors were sampled from a man aged 60 to 69 in good health and CMV-seropositive.

The V gene is TRBV15, the J gene TRBJ1-1; no definite D call. The V end lost 1 base, the J end lost 2 bases, and 8 bases lay between the germline ends. Germline CDR1 and CDR2: LNHNV and YYDKDF (reference sequence). CDR3 size: 14 residues. CDR3 loop: CATSRAGSNTEAFF. The CDR3 DNA reads TGTGCCACCAGCAGAGCGGGTTCTAACACTGAAGCTTTCTTT.

V is TRBV6-5 and J is TRBJ1-1; D unclear. This CDR3 has 15 amino acids. Germline V gene lookup returns CDR1 MNHEY and CDR2 SVGAGI. V lost 6 bases to trimming and J lost 1 base, with 15 bases between them. The DNA for the CDR3 is TGTGCCAGCAGACAGCAACACGAGCCGAACACTGAAGCTTTCTTT. It translates to CASRQQHEPNTEAFF.

The chain employs TRBV18 and TRBJ2-5; weak D call: TRBD1 (6 bases). The DNA end is a closer match to TRBJ2-7, so the J assignment may be wrong. CDR1 KGHSH and CDR2 LQKENI come from the germline V gene. The CDR3 length is 14 residues. CDR3 loop: CASSPPGAIHEQYF. In DNA form, the CDR3 reads TGTGCCAGCTCACCCCCAGGGGCCATCCACGAGCAGTACTTC.

CDR3: CASSLAGGSTGELFF. DNA of the CDR3: TGTGCCAGCAGCCTGGCCGGGGGGAGCACCGGGGAGCTGTTTTTT. This sequence joins TRBV7-3 and TRBJ2-2; 7 bases match TRBD2. With V trimmed by 5 bases and J by 4 bases, 7 bases remained unmatched. The CDR3 has 15 amino acids. Looked up from germline, CDR1 is SGHTA and CDR2 is FQGTGA.

This clone turned up a few times. The V call is TRBV6-1, the J call TRBJ2-7, with 8 bases fitting TRBD1. J lost 6 bases, V lost 7 bases, and 8 bases had no gene match. The V gene's germline CDR1 is MNHNS and CDR2 SASEGT. The CDR3 has 13 amino acids. Here the CDR3 reads CASMRQGAFEQYF. Here the CDR3 DNA reads TGTGCCAGCATGAGGCAGGGGGCGTTCGAGCAGTACTTC.

The gene calls are TRBV14 and TRBJ2-3; 10 positions agree with TRBD1. The CDR3 has 16 residues. Germline values: CDR1 SGHDN, CDR2 FVKESK. With V trimmed by 4 bases and J by 9 bases, 13 bases remained unmatched. The CDR3 DNA reads TGTGCCAGCAGCCGGGGAACGGGACAGGGGATTTGGACGCAGTATTTT. This sequence encodes CASSRGTGQGIWTQYF.

This clone was found a few times. The chain uses TRBV7-9 and TRBJ1-1, with no clear D. Germline CDR1 and CDR2: SEHNR and FQNEAQ (reference sequence). V lost 6 bases to trimming and J lost 6 bases, with 17 bases between them. The CDR3 is made up of 14 amino acids. The CDR3 region is CASRPLGRDPEAFF. CDR3 bases: TGTGCCAGCAGACCATTGGGGAGGGATCCTGAAGCTTTCTTT.

In this sample, this clone turned up a few times. The chain employs TRBV19 and TRBJ2-1; 7 bases are a match to TRBD1. V was clipped by 5 bases and J by 10 bases; unmatched bases: 11. The CDR3 extends over 14 amino acids. Germline CDR1 reads LNHDA; CDR2 reads SQIVND (reference sequence). DNA of the CDR3: TGTGCCAGTAGTCTTCAACGACAGGGAAACGAGCAGTTCTTC. This translates into CASSLQRQGNEQFF.

On this clone itself: The DNA is omitted, as the CDR3 cannot be located on it reliably, and the CDR3 follows TCRdb's listing. This chain's CDR3 is CASSTSMNTEAFF. This sequence joins TRBV28 and TRBJ1-1. The CDR3 has 13 amino acids, counting both end residues. The germline CDR1 and CDR2 sequences are MDHEN and SYDVKM.

The V gene is TRBV5-4, the J gene TRBJ1-1; tentatively, D is TRBD1 (5 bases). V was shortened by 2 bases and J by 1 base, with 12 bases between the two germline ends. This CDR3 contains 15 residues. The germline V gene has CDR1 SGHNT and CDR2 YYREEE (reference sequence). The CDR3 DNA reads as TGTGCCAGCAGCTTCGGGGGGAACTGGAACACTGAAGCTTTCTTT. Translating it yields CASSFGGNWNTEAFF.

This clone is a singleton in its sample. The genes are TRBV25-1 and TRBJ1-1; possible D gene TRBD1, 5 bases. Germline V gives CDR1 MGHDK, CDR2 SYGVNS. V was shortened by 7 bases and J by 3 bases, with 18 bases between the two germline ends. The CDR3 consists of 15 residues. CDR3 sequence: CASTPGRGQDTEAFF. DNA of the CDR3: TGTGCCAGCACCCCAGGGAGGGGTCAGGACACTGAAGCTTTCTTT.

V and J are TRBV9 and TRBJ2-1, with D maybe TRBD2 (6 bases). Germline V gene sequence: CDR1 SGDLS, CDR2 YYNGEE. There are 16 residues in the CDR3. Trimming took off 1 base at V and 0 bases at J, with 11 bases between the two ends. As DNA, the CDR3 is TGTGCCAGCAGCGTACTAGCGTATAACTCCTACAATGAGCAGTTCTTC. Translated, it gives CASSVLAYNSYNEQFF.

This chain connects TRBV6-5 to TRBJ1-5; 10 bases align to TRBD1. This CDR3 has 15 residues. The J segment lost 3 bases and the V segment lost 6 bases, leaving 5 bases of the junction unmatched. Per the germline V gene, CDR1 is MNHEY and CDR2 is SVGAGI. Here the CDR3 DNA reads TGTGCCAGCAGACCGGGACAGGGGAACAATCAGCCCCAGCATTTT. This codes for CASRPGQGNNQPQHF.

V and J are TRBV30 and TRBJ1-1, with 10 bases fitting TRBD1. The CDR3 loop spans 14 amino acids. CDR1 is GTSNPN, CDR2 SVGIG, per germline (reference sequence). The V gene end was trimmed by 0 bases and the J gene end by 10 bases; junction bases not matched to a gene: 8. The CDR3 loop reads CAWSVRDRGRRAFF. The CDR3 coding sequence is TGTGCCTGGAGTGTCCGGGACAGGGGACGACGAGCTTTCTTT.

The V gene is TRBV7-6, the J gene TRBJ1-4, with 9 bases matching TRBD1. The CDR3 consists of 16 residues. Germline V gives CDR1 SGHVS, CDR2 FNYEAQ. The ends lost 0 bases at V and 7 bases at J; junction bases unmatched: 6. The CDR3 bases are TGTGCCAGCAGCTTAGCGGGGGACAGGGCACGTGAAAAACTGTTTTTT. Its protein is CASSLAGDRAREKLFF.

This chain uses TRBV18 with TRBJ1-5, with 7 bases matching TRBD1. The V gene end was trimmed by 2 bases and the J gene end by 1 base; junction bases not matched to a gene: 8. CDR1 KGHSH and CDR2 LQKENI come from the germline V gene. The CDR3 covers 17 residues. CDR3 DNA: TGTGCCAGCTCACCAGTCCCTTCAGGGGGAAGCAATCAGCCCCAGCATTTT. It is translated as CASSPVPSGGSNQPQHF.

This clone has a handful of counts. V and J are TRBV7-8 and TRBJ2-3, with D unclear. CDR3 length equals 16 residues. The V gene lost 5 bases and the J gene lost 3 bases, with 18 bases spanning the gap. CDR1 and CDR2 from the germline V gene are SGHVS and FQNEAQ. The CDR3: CASSPPTVTTTDTQYF. As DNA, the CDR3 is TGTGCCAGCAGCCCCCCGACTGTGACCACGACAGATACGCAGTATTTT.